Here is one T cell receptor beta chain with its context. Its cognate antigen is unknown. It was with 60 Vbeta and 13 Jbeta primers that the PCR ran. Produced via immunoSEQ multiplex PCR; TCRdb's table is partial and in-frame only. Of under 200,000 clones in the sample, approximately 80% were seen once. These data originate in a study of cytomegalovirus exposure and HLA in healthy donors. Study-wide results and caveats: Later analysis placed DRB1 highest and HLA-C lowest in TCR association rates, which differed by HLA locus.

J was trimmed by 7 bases and V by 3 bases; bases with no gene match: 8. CDR3 length: 16 amino acids. Looked up from germline, CDR1 is KGHSH and CDR2 is LQKENI. Sequencing was done on a sample of PBMCs. This clonotype was sampled from a woman in her thirties or forties in good health and CMV-seropositive. The chain has TRBV18 and TRBJ2-5, with TRBD2 identical over 13 bases. In DNA form, the CDR3 reads TGTGCCAGCTCACCCAGGACTAGCGGGGGTTCTCGGACCCAGTACTTC. Translating it yields CASSPRTSGGSRTQYF. Full variable domain (missing parts from reference TRBV18 and TRBJ2-5): NAGVMQNPRHLVRRRGQEARLRCSPMKGHSHVYWYRQLPEEGLKFMVYLQKENIIDESGMPKERFSAEFPKEGPSILRIQQVVRGDSAAYFCASSPRTSGGSRTQYFGPGTRLLVL.